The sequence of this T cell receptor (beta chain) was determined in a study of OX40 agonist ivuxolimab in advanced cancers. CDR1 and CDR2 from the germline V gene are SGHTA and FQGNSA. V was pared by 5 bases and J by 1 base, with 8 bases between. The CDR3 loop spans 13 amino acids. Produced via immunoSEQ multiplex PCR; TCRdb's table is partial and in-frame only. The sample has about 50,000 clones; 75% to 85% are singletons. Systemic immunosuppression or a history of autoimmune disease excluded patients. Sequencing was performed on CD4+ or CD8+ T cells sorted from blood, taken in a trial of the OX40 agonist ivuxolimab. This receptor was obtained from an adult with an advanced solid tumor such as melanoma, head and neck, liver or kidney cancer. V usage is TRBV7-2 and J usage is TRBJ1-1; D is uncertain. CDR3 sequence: CASSPNKNTEAFF. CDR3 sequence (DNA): TGTGCCAGCAGCCCTAACAAGAACACTGAAGCTTTCTTT.